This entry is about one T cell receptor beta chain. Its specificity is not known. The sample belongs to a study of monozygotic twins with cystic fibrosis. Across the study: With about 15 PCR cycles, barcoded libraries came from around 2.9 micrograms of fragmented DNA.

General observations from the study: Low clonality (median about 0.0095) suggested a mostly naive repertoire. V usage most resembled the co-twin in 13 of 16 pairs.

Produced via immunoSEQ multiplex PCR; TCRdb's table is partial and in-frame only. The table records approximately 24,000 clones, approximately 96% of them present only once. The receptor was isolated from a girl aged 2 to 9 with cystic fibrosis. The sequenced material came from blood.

CDR3 amino acids: CASSEAVQGAHEQYF. For the CDR3, the DNA is TGTGCCAGCAGTGAAGCGGTACAGGGGGCCCACGAGCAGTACTTC. This chain links TRBV6-1 with TRBJ2-7, with 9 nucleotides matching TRBD1. The CDR3 loop spans 15 amino acids. V lost 0 bases to trimming and J lost 5 bases; unmatched junction nucleotides: 5. Germline CDR1 is MNHNS and CDR2 is SASEGT.